Given below is one TCR beta chain in context. Antigen: not known. The length of the CDR3 is 15 residues. CDR1 is MGHDK, CDR2 SYGVNS, per germline. The ends were cut back, 4 bases at V and 1 base at J, with 13 bases in the middle. PBMCs were sourced from around 10 ml fresh peripheral blood. This entry belongs to a study of T cells in Graves' hyperthyroidism and ophthalmopathy. Turning to the study itself: Staff took peripheral blood when the initial diagnosis was made, before any treatment began.

Study outcomes and limitations: The model identified upcoming ophthalmopathy a median approximately six months ahead of onset. Most thyroid clonotypes expanded above 0.001 were also detected in blood.

Amplification targeted TCR beta CDR3 regions from RNA transcripts. RT-PCR in the first round (using the HTBI primer set) targeted the TCR CDR3. TCRdb itself ran the multiplex PCR reads through MiXCR, one entry per CDR3 protein. The profile shows around 690,000 distinct CDR3 sequences, around 20% of them singletons. This receptor was obtained from a young man with Graves' ophthalmopathy. This chain connects TRBV25-1 to TRBJ1-1, with D maybe TRBD1 (5 bases). The sequenced material came from blood. The CDR3 loop reads CASSVRRAWNTEAFF. DNA for the CDR3: TGTGCCAGCAGTGTACGCAGGGCTTGGAACACTGAAGCTTTCTTT.